These T cell receptor beta chains were read from a single sample in a study of CD4 T cells in relation to SARS-CoV-2 and coronaviruses. The protocol was immunoSEQ multiplex PCR, while the TCRdb copy is restricted to in-frame clones and leaves out a portion. This sample has about 36,000 clones; 70% to 85% occur once, and the top ten carry approximately 7%. These receptors have no identified antigens. Sequencing was performed on naive CD4+ T cells from PBMCs, cultured in vitro. The receptors originated from an adult with COVID-19. Each CDR3 is given with its conserved first and last residue. D genes are given only for firm matches. Part of the rows lack a size; the others show once, few, many or a class for expanded clones.

V gene,clone size,J gene,D gene,CDR3 protein,CDR3 DNA
TRBV11-3,NA,TRBJ1-1,NA,CASSNRVDTEAFF,TGTGCCAGCAGCAACAGGGTCGACACTGAAGCTTTCTTT
TRBV11-2,NA,TRBJ2-4,NA,CASSLGTGNIQYF,TGTGCCAGCAGCTTAGGTACAGGAAACATTCAGTACTTC
TRBV9,NA,TRBJ1-4,NA,CASSAEGEPNEKLFF,TGTGCCAGCAGCGCCGAGGGGGAGCCTAATGAAAAACTGTTTTTT
TRBV5-1,few,TRBJ2-1,TRBD2,CASSLASGSYNEQFF,TGCGCCAGCAGCTTGGCTAGCGGGAGCTACAATGAGCAGTTCTTC
TRBV5-1,NA,TRBJ2-1,NA,CASSLIQTNEQFF,TGCGCCAGCAGCTTGATCCAGACCAATGAGCAGTTCTTC
TRBV12-5,NA,TRBJ1-3,NA,CASCPDSGNTIYF,TGTGCTAGCTGCCCGGACTCTGGAAACACCATATATTTT
TRBV5-4,NA,TRBJ2-1,TRBD2,CASSLAGLAGGEQFF,TGTGCCAGCAGCTTGGCGGGACTAGCGGGAGGGGAGCAGTTCTTC
TRBV2,NA,TRBJ2-1,NA,CASRSATTTYNEQFF,TGTGCCAGCAGGAGCGCGACTACCACCTACAATGAGCAGTTCTTC
TRBV7-9,NA,TRBJ1-2,NA,CASSLEQGSGYTF,TGTGCCAGCAGCTTAGAACAGGGTTCCGGCTACACCTTC
TRBV11-3,NA,TRBJ2-1,NA,CASSTGRGNEQFF,TGTGCCAGCAGCACCGGTAGGGGGAATGAGCAGTTCTTC
TRBV19,once,TRBJ2-5,NA,CASSRVLRNQETQYF,TGTGCCAGTAGTCGGGTACTCAGGAACCAAGAGACCCAGTACTTC
TRBV5-1,NA,TRBJ2-1,NA,CASSLEHLVYNEQFF,TGCGCCAGCAGCTTGGAACACCTCGTATACAATGAGCAGTTCTTC
TRBV6-5,NA,TRBJ1-1,NA,CASSPARTDSREAFF,TGTGCCAGCAGTCCGGCAAGGACAGACTCTAGAGAAGCTTTCTTT